The 11 T cell receptor beta chains presented below share a single source sample, sequenced in a study of PD-L1 blockade in urothelial cancer. The repertoire was sequenced with immunoSEQ multiplex PCR; TCRdb's copy has only in-frame clones and lacks some. This repertoire shows some 100,000 clones, roughly nine tenths found once; its top ten account for approximately 0.88%. The sequenced sample was PBMCs, obtained around atezolizumab (anti-PD-L1) treatment. The receptor source for this set is an elderly woman with urothelial cancer.

The rearrangement links TRBV15 to TRBJ1-2; D is uncertain. Germline CDR1 reads LNHNV; CDR2 reads YYDKDF (reference sequence). V dropped 0 bases and J dropped 8 bases, with 10 bases sitting between them. CDR3 length equals 13 residues. CDR3 nucleotides: TGTGCCACCAGCAGAGAGCCCCTTGGCGGCTACACCTTC. Amino acids: CATSREPLGGYTF.

V gene TRBV5-1 combines with J gene TRBJ1-1; a possible D gene is TRBD1 (5 bases). This CDR3 is 15 amino acids long. Deletions cut 4 bases from V and 5 bases from J, with 18 bases between. Per the germline V gene, CDR1 is SGHRS and CDR2 is YFSETQ. In DNA form, the CDR3 reads TGCGCCAGCAGCAAAACGGGAGGGGTTAATACTGAAGCTTTCTTT. It encodes CASSKTGGVNTEAFF.

The chain carries TRBV7-8 and TRBJ2-1; weak D call: TRBD1 (5 bases). The CDR3 contains 15 residues. Trimming pared 0 bases from V and 1 base from J, leaving 7 bases between. The germline gives CDR1 SGHVS, CDR2 FQNEAQ. The CDR3 region is CASSLAGQSYNEQFF. The DNA for the CDR3 is TGTGCCAGCAGCTTAGCGGGGCAGTCCTACAATGAGCAGTTCTTC. Combining the CDR3 with reference TRBV7-8 and TRBJ2-1 gives the whole variable domain GAGVSQSPRYKVAKRGQDVALRCDPISGHVSLFWYQQALGQGPEFLTYFQNEAQLDKSGLPSDRFFAERPEGSVSTLKIQRTQQEDSAVYLCASSLAGQSYNEQFFGPGTRLTVL.

This rearrangement joins TRBV5-4 to TRBJ2-3; 9 bases map to TRBD1. The germline V gene has CDR1 SGHNT and CDR2 YYREEE (reference sequence). Trimming removed 3 bases from V and 6 bases from J; junction bases left unmatched: 11. This CDR3 contains 16 residues. The CDR3 reads CASSSPQDRGGDTQYF. The DNA of the CDR3 is TGTGCCAGCAGCTCCCCCCAAGACAGGGGGGGGGATACGCAGTATTTT.

The rearrangement uses TRBV5-1 and TRBJ2-7, with TRBD2 as a possible D gene (5 bases). The CDR3 spans 14 residues. V lost 4 bases, J lost 2 bases, and 13 bases lay in between. CDR1 is SGHRS and CDR2 is YFSETQ in the germline V gene. In nucleotides, the CDR3 is TGCGCCAGCAGCGTGAGCGGAGACCCCTACGAGCAGTACTTC. This gives the protein CASSVSGDPYEQYF.

A few counts support this clone. The chain recombines TRBV30 with TRBJ2-7, with 12 nucleotides matching TRBD2. The ends lost 2 bases at V and 5 bases at J; junction bases unmatched: 7. CDR3 size: 15 residues. Germline V lookup: CDR1 GTSNPN, CDR2 SVGIG (reference sequence). In nucleotides, the CDR3 is TGTGCCTGGAGTAACCCGGGACTAGCGGGCCACGAGCAGTACTTC. Protein product: CAWSNPGLAGHEQYF.

The chain has TRBV2 and TRBJ1-2; 9 bases are shared with TRBD1. Germline-derived CDR1 and CDR2 are SNHLY and FYNNEI. CDR3 length: 15 residues. The trim removed 5 bases at V and 6 bases at J, leaving 10 bases unmatched. In DNA, the CDR3 is TGTGCCAGCAGTCTAACAACCGGGACAGGGAATGGCTACACCTTC. Protein product: CASSLTTGTGNGYTF.

The chain links TRBV6-6 to TRBJ1-2; D unclear. The germline V gene has CDR1 MNHNY and CDR2 SVGAGI (reference sequence). V was clipped by 5 bases and J by 0 bases, with 16 bases between them. This CDR3 contains 16 residues. Here the CDR3 reads CASSNLGGRTNYGYTF. The DNA of the CDR3 is TGTGCCAGCAGTAACCTCGGAGGGCGCACTAACTATGGCTACACCTTC.

The V call is TRBV27, the J call TRBJ1-2; 7 bases are shared with TRBD1. Germline CDR1 is MNHEY and CDR2 is SMNVEV (reference sequence). V was clipped by 5 bases and J by 8 bases; unmatched bases: 11. The CDR3 extends over 14 amino acids. CDR3 residues: CASSLRQGAGGYTF. DNA of the CDR3: TGTGCCAGCAGTCTGCGACAGGGTGCGGGCGGCTACACCTTC.

The sample holds a few counts of this clone. The J gene is TRBJ1-3, the V gene TRBV5-4, with TRBD1 matching over 7 bases. Germline V gene lookup returns CDR1 SGHNT and CDR2 YYREEE (reference sequence). V shed 2 bases, J shed 0 bases, and the junction held 8 bases outside the gene matches. This CDR3 contains 17 residues. CDR3 sequence reads: CASSLSGTVPSGNTIYF. As DNA, the CDR3 is TGTGCCAGCAGCTTATCCGGGACAGTGCCCTCTGGAAACACCATATATTTT.

The rearrangement links TRBV14 to TRBJ1-1, with a tentative D call TRBD1 (6 bases). V lost 1 base to trimming and J lost 11 bases, with 11 bases between them. CDR1 and CDR2 from the germline V gene are SGHDN and FVKESK. The CDR3 covers 12 residues. For the CDR3, the DNA is TGTGCCAGCAGCCAAGCGGCGGGGGCTGCTTTCTTT. Translated: CASSQAAGAAFF.